This TCR beta chain is drawn from a study of T cell responses to AZD1222 COVID-19 vaccine. Looking at the study overall: Pooled together were second doses at about 4 or about 12 weeks.

Trimming removed 7 bases from V and 4 bases from J; junction bases left unmatched: 3. CDR1 LNHDA and CDR2 SQIVND come from the germline V gene (reference sequence). The CDR3 sequence is 13 residues long. Here immunoSEQ multiplex PCR was the method, and the copy in TCRdb shows in-frame clones only, minus some. The table includes 150,000 to 200,000 clones, approximately 92% detected once. The TCR sequence derives from an adult in good health. J is TRBJ1-5 and V is TRBV19; 8 bases match TRBD1. The sequenced sample was peripheral blood, obtained on day 0 of AZD1222 vaccination. CDR3 sequence: CASMQGANQPQHF. DNA of the CDR3: TGTGCCAGTATGCAGGGGGCGAATCAGCCCCAGCATTTT.